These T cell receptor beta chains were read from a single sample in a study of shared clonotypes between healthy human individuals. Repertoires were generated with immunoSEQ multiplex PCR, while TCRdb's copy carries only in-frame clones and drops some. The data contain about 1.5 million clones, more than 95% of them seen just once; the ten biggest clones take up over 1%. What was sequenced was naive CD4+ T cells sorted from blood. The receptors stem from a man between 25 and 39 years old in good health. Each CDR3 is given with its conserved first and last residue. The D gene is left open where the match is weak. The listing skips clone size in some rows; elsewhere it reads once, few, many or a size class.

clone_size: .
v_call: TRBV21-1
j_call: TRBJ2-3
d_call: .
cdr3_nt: TGTGCCAGCAGCAATCCCCCAGGGGGCATTTATTCAGATACGCAGTATTTT
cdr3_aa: CASSNPPGGIYSDTQYF

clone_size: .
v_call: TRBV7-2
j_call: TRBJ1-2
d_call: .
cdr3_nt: TGTGCCAGCAGCTTAGATTGGCCGGTGGGGGTCTATGGCTACACCTTC
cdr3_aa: CASSLDWPVGVYGYTF

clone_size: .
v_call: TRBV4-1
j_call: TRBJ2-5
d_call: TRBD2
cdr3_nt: TGCGCCAGCAGCCAGATTAGCGGGAAAGAGACCCAGTACTTC
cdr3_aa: CASSQISGKETQYF

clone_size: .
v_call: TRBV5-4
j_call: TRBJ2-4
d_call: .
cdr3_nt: TGTGCCAGCAGCTTGTACAATCCCCTTCTAGCCAAAAACATTCAGTACTTC
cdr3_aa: CASSLYNPLLAKNIQYF

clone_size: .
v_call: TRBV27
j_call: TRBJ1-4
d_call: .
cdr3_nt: TGTGCCAGCAGTTTAAAGGGGGGAACTAATGAAAAACTGTTTTTT
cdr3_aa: CASSLKGGTNEKLFF

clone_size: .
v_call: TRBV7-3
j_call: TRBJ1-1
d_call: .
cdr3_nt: TGTGCCAGCAGTAGGGACCCGAACACTGAAGCTTTCTTT
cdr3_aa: CASSRDPNTEAFF

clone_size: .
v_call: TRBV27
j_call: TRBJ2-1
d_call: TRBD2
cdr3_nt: TGTGCCAGCACAACCGGGACTAGCGGCTTCTACAATGAGCAGTTCTTC
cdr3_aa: CASTTGTSGFYNEQFF

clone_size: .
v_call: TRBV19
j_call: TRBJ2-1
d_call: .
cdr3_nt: TGTGCCAGTAGTATAGGGGGCCGATTCGATGAGCAGTTCTTC
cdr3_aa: CASSIGGRFDEQFF

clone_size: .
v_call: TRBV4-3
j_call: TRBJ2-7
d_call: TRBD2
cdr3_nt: TGCGCCAGCAGCCCTAATTTCGGGGCTAGCGGGAACGAGCAGTACTTC
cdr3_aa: CASSPNFGASGNEQYF

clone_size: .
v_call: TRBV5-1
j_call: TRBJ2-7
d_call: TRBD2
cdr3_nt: TGCGCCAGCAGCTTACGACTAGCGGGAGGAAGGAGCTCCTACGAGCAGTACTTC
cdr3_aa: CASSLRLAGGRSSYEQYF

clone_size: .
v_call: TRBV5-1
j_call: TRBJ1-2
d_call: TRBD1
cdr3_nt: TGCGCCAGCAGCTTGGGACAGGGGGCTGTAGGCTACACCTTC
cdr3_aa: CASSLGQGAVGYTF

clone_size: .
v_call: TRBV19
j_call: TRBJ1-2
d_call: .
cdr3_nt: TGTGCCAGTAAAGGGTATGCCTATGGCTACACCTTC
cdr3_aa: CASKGYAYGYTF

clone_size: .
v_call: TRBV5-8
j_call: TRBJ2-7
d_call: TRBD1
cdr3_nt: TGTGCCAGCAGCTTGCCCGGACAGGGTATCTACGAGCAGTACTTC
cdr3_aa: CASSLPGQGIYEQYF

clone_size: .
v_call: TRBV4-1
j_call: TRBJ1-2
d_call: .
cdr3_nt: TGCGCCAGCAGCCACGGGGGCGGCTACACCTTC
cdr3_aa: CASSHGGGYTF

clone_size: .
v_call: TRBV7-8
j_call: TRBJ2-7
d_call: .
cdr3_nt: TGTGCCAGCAGCTTAGCGATTGAGCGGGCGAACTACGAGCAGTACTTC
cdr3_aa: CASSLAIERANYEQYF

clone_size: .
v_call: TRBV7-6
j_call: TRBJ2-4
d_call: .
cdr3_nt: TGTGCCAGCAGCTTAGAGGCAGGGGAAGCCAAAAACATTCAGTACTTC
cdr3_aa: CASSLEAGEAKNIQYF

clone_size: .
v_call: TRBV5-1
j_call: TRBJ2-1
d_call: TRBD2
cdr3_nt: TGCGCCAGCAGCGTAGCACGGACTAGCGGAGGTTACAATGAGCAGTTCTTC
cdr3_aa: CASSVARTSGGYNEQFF

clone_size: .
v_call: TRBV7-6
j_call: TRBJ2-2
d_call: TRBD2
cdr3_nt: TGTGCCAGCAGCCGGTTGTCTAGCGGGAAATACGCGAACACCGGGGAGCTGTTTTTT
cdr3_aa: CASSRLSSGKYANTGELFF

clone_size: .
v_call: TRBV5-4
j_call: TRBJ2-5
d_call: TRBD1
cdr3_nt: TGTGCCAGCAGCTCTGGATCTGGGGTTAGGGGGCGAGAGACCCAGTACTTC
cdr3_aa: CASSSGSGVRGRETQYF

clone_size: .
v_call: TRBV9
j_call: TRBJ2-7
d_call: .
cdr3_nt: TGTGCCAGCAGCGTAGCGAAAGTTAATGTCCGGGCGAGCTACGAGCAGTACTTC
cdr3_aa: CASSVAKVNVRASYEQYF

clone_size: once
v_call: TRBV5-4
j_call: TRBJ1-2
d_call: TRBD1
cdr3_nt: TGTGCCAGCAGCTCAGGACAGGGGCCATCGAATAACTATGGCTACACCTTC
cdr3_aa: CASSSGQGPSNNYGYTF

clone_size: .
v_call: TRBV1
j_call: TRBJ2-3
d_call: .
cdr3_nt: TGCACCAGCAGCAATAGCGGGAGGGATCGCACAGATACGCAGTATTTT
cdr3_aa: CTSSNSGRDRTDTQYF

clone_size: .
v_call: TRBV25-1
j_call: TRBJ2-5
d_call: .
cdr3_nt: TGTGCCAGCAGTGGGTGGGGGGCAGTGGAGACCCAGTACTTC
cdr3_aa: CASSGWGAVETQYF

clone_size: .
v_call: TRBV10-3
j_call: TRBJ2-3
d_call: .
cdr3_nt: TGTGCCATCAGTGAGGGTTCCGGTCGGTTTAGCACAGATACGCAGTATTTT
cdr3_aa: CAISEGSGRFSTDTQYF

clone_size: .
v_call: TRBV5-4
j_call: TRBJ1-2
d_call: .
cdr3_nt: TGTGCCAGCAGCTCCGCAGACCGTGGGCAAGGGAGTGGCTACACCTTC
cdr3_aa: CASSSADRGQGSGYTF

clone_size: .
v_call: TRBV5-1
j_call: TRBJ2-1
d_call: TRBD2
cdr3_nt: TGCGCCAGCAGCTTGACGGGAGGGCTCAGCTCCTACAATGAGCAGTTCTTC
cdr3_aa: CASSLTGGLSSYNEQFF

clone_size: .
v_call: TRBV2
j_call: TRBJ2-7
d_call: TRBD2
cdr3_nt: TGTGCCAGCAGTGAACGGGAGGGGGAGCAGTACTTC
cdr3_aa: CASSEREGEQYF

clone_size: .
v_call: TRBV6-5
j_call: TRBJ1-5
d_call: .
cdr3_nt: TGTGCCAGCAGTTACGGCCCCCGATCAGCTAATCAGCCCCAGCATTTT
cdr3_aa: CASSYGPRSANQPQHF

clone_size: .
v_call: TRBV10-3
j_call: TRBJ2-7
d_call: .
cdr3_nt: TGTGCCATCAGTGAGTCCGGGAGCGCGTACGAGCAGTACTTC
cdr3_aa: CAISESGSAYEQYF

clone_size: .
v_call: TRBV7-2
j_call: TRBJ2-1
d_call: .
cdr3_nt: TGTGCCAGCAGCCTCGAGGGCTGGAATGAGCAGTTCTTC
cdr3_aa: CASSLEGWNEQFF